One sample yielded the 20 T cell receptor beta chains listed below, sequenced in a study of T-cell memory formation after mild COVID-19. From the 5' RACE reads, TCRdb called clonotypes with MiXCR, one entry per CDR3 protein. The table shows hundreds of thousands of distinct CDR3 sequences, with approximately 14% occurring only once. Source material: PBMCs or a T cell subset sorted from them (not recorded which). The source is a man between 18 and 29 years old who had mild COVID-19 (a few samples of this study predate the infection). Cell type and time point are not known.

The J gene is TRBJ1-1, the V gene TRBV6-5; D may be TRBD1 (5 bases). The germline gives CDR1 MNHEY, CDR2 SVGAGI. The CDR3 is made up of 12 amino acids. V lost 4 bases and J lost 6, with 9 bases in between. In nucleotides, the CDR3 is TGTGCCAGCAGTTCCAGGGACTCTGAAGCTTTCTTT. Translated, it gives CASSSRDSEAFF.

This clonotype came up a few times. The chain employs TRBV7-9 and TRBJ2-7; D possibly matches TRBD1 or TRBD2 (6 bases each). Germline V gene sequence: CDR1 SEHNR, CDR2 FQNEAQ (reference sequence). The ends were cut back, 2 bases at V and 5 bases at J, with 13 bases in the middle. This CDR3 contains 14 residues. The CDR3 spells CASSLLPGAHEQYV. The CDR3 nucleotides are TGTGCCAGCAGCTTACTCCCGGGGGCCCACGAGCAGTACGTC.

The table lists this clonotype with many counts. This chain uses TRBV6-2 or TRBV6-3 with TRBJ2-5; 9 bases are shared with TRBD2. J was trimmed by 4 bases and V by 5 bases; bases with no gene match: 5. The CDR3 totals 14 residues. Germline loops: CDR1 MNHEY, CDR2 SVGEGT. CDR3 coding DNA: TGTGCCAGCAGTAACGGACTAGCGACAGAGACCCAGTACTTC. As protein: CASSNGLATETQYF.

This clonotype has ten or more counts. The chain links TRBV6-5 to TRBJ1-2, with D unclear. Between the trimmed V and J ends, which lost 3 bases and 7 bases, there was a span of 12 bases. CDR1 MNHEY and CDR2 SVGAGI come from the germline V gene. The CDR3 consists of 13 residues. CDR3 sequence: CASSYTRGFGYTF. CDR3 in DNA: TGTGCCAGCAGTTATACTCGCGGCTTTGGCTACACCTTC.

CDR3 residues: CASRGGSGGSTDTQYF. The CDR3, as DNA: TGTGCCAGCAGAGGAGGGAGCGGGGGCAGCACAGATACGCAGTATTTT. V and J are TRBV6-5 and TRBJ2-3, with 8 nucleotides matching TRBD2. The CDR3 consists of 16 residues. Germline V gene data show CDR1 as MNHEY and CDR2 as SVGAGI. V shed 6 bases, J shed 0 bases, and the junction held 8 bases outside the gene matches.

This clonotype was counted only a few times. CDR3 DNA sequence: TGTGCCAGCAGCCCGCCTACCTACGTGGAGCAGTACTTC. Residues: CASSPPTYVEQYF. The chain employs TRBV13 and TRBJ2-7; D uncertain. With 5 bases removed from V and 7 bases from J, the gap between germline ends came to 15 bases. Germline CDR1 PRHDT, CDR2 FYEKMQ (reference sequence). The CDR3 runs to 13 residues.

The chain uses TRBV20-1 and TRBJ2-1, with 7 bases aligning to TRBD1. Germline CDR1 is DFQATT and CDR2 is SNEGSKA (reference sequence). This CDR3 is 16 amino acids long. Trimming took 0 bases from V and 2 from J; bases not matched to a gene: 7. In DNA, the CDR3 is TGCAGTGCTAGAGATTCCCGGACAGGTCCCTACAATGAGCAGTTCTTC. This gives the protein CSARDSRTGPYNEQFF.

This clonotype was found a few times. Here the CDR3 reads CASSPIRGTAGNTIYF. CDR3 bases: TGTGCCAGCTCACCAATCCGTGGGACAGCCGGAAACACCATATATTTT. The gene calls are TRBV18 and TRBJ1-3, with 7 bases lining up with TRBD1. The germline CDR1 and CDR2 sequences are KGHSH and LQKENI. The CDR3 contains 16 residues. V was clipped by 2 bases and J by 4 bases; unmatched bases: 8.

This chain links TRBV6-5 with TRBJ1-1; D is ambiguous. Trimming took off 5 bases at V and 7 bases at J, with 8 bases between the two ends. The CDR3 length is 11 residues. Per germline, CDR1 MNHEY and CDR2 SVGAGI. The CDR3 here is CASSRWHEAFF. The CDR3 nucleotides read TGTGCCAGCAGTCGATGGCATGAAGCTTTCTTT.

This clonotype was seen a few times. The CDR3, as DNA: TGTGCCAGCTCACCCCGGACAGGGATGGAAGCTTTCTTT. This translates into CASSPRTGMEAFF. The gene calls are TRBV18 and TRBJ1-1; 8 positions agree with TRBD1. Germline V gives CDR1 KGHSH, CDR2 LQKENI. This CDR3 is built from 13 residues. The junction had 5 bases not matched to a gene; V was cut back by 3 bases and J by 8 bases.

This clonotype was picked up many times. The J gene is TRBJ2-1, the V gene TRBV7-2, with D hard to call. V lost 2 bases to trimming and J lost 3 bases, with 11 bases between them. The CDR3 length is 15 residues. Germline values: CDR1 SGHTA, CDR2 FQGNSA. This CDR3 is CASSLKGDVYNEQFF. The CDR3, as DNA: TGTGCCAGCAGCTTAAAGGGTGACGTCTACAATGAGCAGTTCTTC.

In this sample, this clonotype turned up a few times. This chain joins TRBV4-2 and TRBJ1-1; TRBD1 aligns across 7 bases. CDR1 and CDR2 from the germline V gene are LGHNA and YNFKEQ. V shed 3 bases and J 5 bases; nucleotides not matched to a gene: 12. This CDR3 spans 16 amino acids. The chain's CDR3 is CASSHGTPTGMTEAFF. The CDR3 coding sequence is TGTGCCAGCAGCCATGGAACCCCGACAGGGATGACTGAAGCTTTCTTT.

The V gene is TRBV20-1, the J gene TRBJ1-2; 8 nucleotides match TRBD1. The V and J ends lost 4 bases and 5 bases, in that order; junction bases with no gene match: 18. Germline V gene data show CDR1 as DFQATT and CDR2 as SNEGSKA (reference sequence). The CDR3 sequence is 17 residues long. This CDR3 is CSANRRFQGAGQYGYTF. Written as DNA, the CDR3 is TGCAGTGCTAACCGAAGATTCCAGGGGGCAGGCCAATATGGCTACACCTTC.

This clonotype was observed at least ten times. DNA of the CDR3: TGTGCCACCGGGGCGAGCACCGGGGAGCTGTTTTTT. It yields the protein CATGASTGELFF. The chain joins TRBV24-1 to TRBJ2-2, with a weak D call TRBD1 (5 bases). Per the germline V gene, CDR1 is KGHDR and CDR2 is SFDVKD. The V end was cut by 9 bases, the J end by 4 bases, with 8 bases between. The length of the CDR3 is 12 residues.

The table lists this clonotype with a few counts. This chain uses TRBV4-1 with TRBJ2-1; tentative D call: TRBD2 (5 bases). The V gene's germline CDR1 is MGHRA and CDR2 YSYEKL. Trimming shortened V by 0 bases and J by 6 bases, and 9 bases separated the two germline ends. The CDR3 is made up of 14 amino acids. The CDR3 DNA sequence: TGCGCCAGCAGCCAAGATGAAGGAGGCAATGAGCAGTTCTTC. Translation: CASSQDEGGNEQFF.

CDR3 DNA: TGCGCCAGCAGCCAAGATCTTCAGGGGAACACTGAAGCTTTCTTT. It codes for CASSQDLQGNTEAFF. The chain combines TRBV4-3 with TRBJ1-1, with a possible D match to TRBD1 (5 bases). Trimming removed 0 bases from V and 1 base from J, with 9 bases in between. The CDR3 has 15 residues. The germline gives CDR1 LGHNA, CDR2 YSLEER.

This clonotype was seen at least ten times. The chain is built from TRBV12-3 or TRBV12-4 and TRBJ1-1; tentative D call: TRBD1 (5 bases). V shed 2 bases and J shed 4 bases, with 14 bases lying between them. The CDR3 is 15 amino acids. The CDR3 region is CASSLSGTLSTEAFF. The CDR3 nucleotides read TGTGCCAGCAGTTTATCAGGGACTCTGAGCACTGAAGCTTTCTTT.

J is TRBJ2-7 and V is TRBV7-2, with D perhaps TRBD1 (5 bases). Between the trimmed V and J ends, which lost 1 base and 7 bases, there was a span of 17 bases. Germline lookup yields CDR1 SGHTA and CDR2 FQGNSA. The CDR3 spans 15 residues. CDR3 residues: CASSLDQGSSWEQYV. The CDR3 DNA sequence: TGTGCCAGCAGCTTAGATCAGGGTTCCTCTTGGGAGCAGTACGTC.

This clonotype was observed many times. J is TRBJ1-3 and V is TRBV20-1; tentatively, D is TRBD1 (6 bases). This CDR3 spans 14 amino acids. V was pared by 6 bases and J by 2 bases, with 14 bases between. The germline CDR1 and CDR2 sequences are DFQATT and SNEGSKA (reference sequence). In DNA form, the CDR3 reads TGCAGTGCCATCAACAGGGACGCTGGAAACACCATATATTTT. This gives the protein CSAINRDAGNTIYF.

CDR3 amino acids: CASRDRWQGGTEAFF. The CDR3 DNA follows: TGTGCCAGCAGAGATAGGTGGCAGGGGGGAACTGAAGCTTTCTTT. The V and J genes are TRBV6-1 and TRBJ1-1; 7 bases fit TRBD1. The CDR3 contains 15 residues. Trimming cost V 6 bases and J 5 bases; bases outside gene matches: 12. Looked up from germline, CDR1 is MNHNS and CDR2 is SASEGT.